The rows below give T cell receptor beta chains drawn from one sample of a study of T-cell reconstitution after alpha-beta-depleted transplantation in children. Using its own MiXCR run on the PCR reads, TCRdb lists one record per CDR3 protein. This repertoire shows 250,000 or so distinct CDR3 sequences, approximately 8% found once; its top ten account for approximately 6%. The sample here was PBMCs, mostly from graft donor cells, taken 180 days after TCRalphabeta/CD19-depleted stem cell transplant. The receptors derive from a male patient younger than 18 who had a stem cell transplant for acute lymphoblastic leukemia, so the T cells may come from the graft donor. Each CDR3 is given with its conserved first and last residue. The D gene is left open where the match is weak. The size of a clone is reported for some rows only, either as once, few or many, or as a class for expanded clones.

D	length	V	size	J	DNA	CDR3
NA	15	TRBV4-2	many	TRBJ1-5	TGTGCCAGCAGCCAAGGAACGCCGACTGATCAGCCCCAGCATTTT	CASSQGTPTDQPQHF
TRBD1	15	TRBV7-2	few	TRBJ2-1	TGTGCCAGCAGCTCTCCGGACAGGGCCAACAATGAGCAGTTCTTC	CASSSPDRANNEQFF
NA	12	TRBV20-1	many	TRBJ2-7	TGCAGCGGGGCAGGAGGGATTCGGGAGCAGTACTTC	CSGAGGIREQYF
NA	16	TRBV7-8	many	TRBJ1-5	TGTGCCAGCAGCTTAGCCGGGACATTTAGCAATCAGCCCCAGCATTTT	CASSLAGTFSNQPQHF
NA	11	TRBV12-3/TRBV12-4	many	TRBJ2-2	TGTGCCAGCAGGGTCACCGGGGAGCTGTTTTTT	CASRVTGELFF
TRBD2	17	TRBV20-1	NA	TRBJ2-1	TGCAGTGCTAGAGATGGAGGGCTAGCGGGAACCTACAATGAGCAGTTCTTC	CSARDGGLAGTYNEQFF
TRBD1	17	TRBV6-5	many	TRBJ2-5	TGTGCCAGCAGTTCCCTGGACAGGGGGGTGGGGGGAGAGACCCAGTACTTC	CASSSLDRGVGGETQYF
TRBD2	14	TRBV9	many	TRBJ2-1	TGTGCCAGCAGCGTCCGGGACTATAACAATGAGCAGTTCTTC	CASSVRDYNNEQFF
NA	15	TRBV24-1	NA	TRBJ2-3	TGTGCCACCAGTGATTCTGGAGGGGGATCTGATACGCAGTATTTT	CATSDSGGGSDTQYF
NA	16	TRBV20-1	many	TRBJ2-7	TGCAGTGCTAGCCCCAGGGCAGGTGGAACTTCCTACGAGCAGTACTTC	CSASPRAGGTSYEQYF
TRBD2	16	TRBV3-1	many	TRBJ2-1	TGTGCCAGCAGCCGACGCGGGGGGGTCGTAGGCAATGAGCAGTTCTTC	CASSRRGGVVGNEQFF
NA	12	TRBV20-1	many	TRBJ1-3	TGCAGTGCCACCGGGCCCTGGGGCACCATATATTTT	CSATGPWGTIYF
NA	16	TRBV4-1	many	TRBJ2-1	TGCGCCAGCAGCCAACTAGGCCTTCAGGTCCTAGGTGAGCAGTTCTTC	CASSQLGLQVLGEQFF
NA	14	TRBV18	many	TRBJ1-5	TGTGCCAGCTCACCGCTAAGTGGGGGTCAGCCCCAGCATTTT	CASSPLSGGQPQHF
TRBD2	14	TRBV7-2	many	TRBJ2-7	TGTGCCAGCAGCTTTAGCGGGGGGGCCTACGAGCAGTACTTC	CASSFSGGAYEQYF
NA	17	TRBV15	many	TRBJ1-3	TGTGCCACCAGCAGAGTGAGAGGACAGTTGGATGGAAACACCATATATTTT	CATSRVRGQLDGNTIYF
NA	15	TRBV7-6	few	TRBJ2-2	TGTGCCAGCAGCTACCAGCGGTCCTGGGGCGGGGAGCTGTTTTTT	CASSYQRSWGGELFF
NA	12	TRBV5-6	many	TRBJ2-7	TGTGCCAGCAGCTTTTTGGGTCAAGAGCAGTACTTC	CASSFLGQEQYF
NA	11	TRBV7-9	few	TRBJ2-3	TGTGCCTCCGAGGGGGCAGATACGCAGTATTTT	CASEGADTQYF
TRBD2	14	TRBV28	many	TRBJ2-1	TGTGCCAGCAGTTTCTTAGCGGGATTCAATGAGCAGTTCTTC	CASSFLAGFNEQFF
TRBD2	16	TRBV3-1	many	TRBJ2-5	TGTGCCAGCAGCCAAGAGCCGTGGGGCGGGGGGAGGACCCAGTACTTC	CASSQEPWGGGRTQYF
TRBD1	16	TRBV24-1	many	TRBJ2-5	TGTGCCACCAGTGGGTCCGGGACAGGGGGCAGGGAGACCCAGTACTTC	CATSGSGTGGRETQYF